The 13 T cell receptor beta chains given below trace back to one sample, sequenced in a study of cytomegalovirus exposure and HLA in healthy donors. Sequenced by immunoSEQ multiplex PCR; TCRdb stores in-frame clones only, minus some. The sample shows tens of thousands of clones, about 94% of them seen only once. Sequencing was carried out using PBMCs. Source of these receptors: a man younger than 35 in good health and CMV-seronegative.

V usage is TRBV29-1 and J usage is TRBJ1-1; D not certain. The CDR3 length is 11 residues. V shed 6 bases and J shed 0 bases, with 5 bases lying between them. In germline, CDR1 is SQVTM, CDR2 ANQGSEA. The CDR3 DNA reads TGCAGCGTGCACTTGAACACTGAAGCTTTCTTT. This gives the protein CSVHLNTEAFF. Based on the CDR3 plus reference TRBV29-1 and TRBJ1-1, the full variable domain is SAVISQKPSRDICQRGTSLTIQCQVDSQVTMMFWYRQQPGQSLTLIATANQGSEATYESGFVIDKFPISRPNLTFSTLTVSNMSPEDSSIYLCSVHLNTEAFFGQGTRLTVV.

The rearrangement links TRBV18 to TRBJ2-1, with a tentative D call TRBD1 (5 bases). Germline values: CDR1 KGHSH, CDR2 LQKENI. V was shortened by 4 bases and J by 7 bases, with 11 bases between the two germline ends. The length of the CDR3 is 13 residues. The CDR3 DNA sequence: TGTGCCAGCTCACTCTCGTCAGGGAATGAGCAGTTCTTC. Residues: CASSLSSGNEQFF.

The chain recombines TRBV7-2 with TRBJ1-4; 7 positions agree with TRBD1. The V and J ends lost 4 bases and 13 bases, in that order; junction bases with no gene match: 6. This CDR3 is 12 amino acids long. Germline values: CDR1 SGHTA, CDR2 FQGNSA. CDR3 protein: CASSYRTGGLFF. The CDR3 DNA reads as TGTGCCAGCAGCTATCGGACAGGAGGACTGTTTTTT.

This rearrangement joins TRBV19 to TRBJ2-5, with 8 bases aligning to TRBD2. The length of the CDR3 is 14 residues. The germline V gene has CDR1 LNHDA and CDR2 SQIVND (reference sequence). V shed 5 bases, J shed 5 bases, and the junction held 7 bases outside the gene matches. The CDR3 is CASSPRPGGETQYF. The CDR3 nucleotides are TGTGCCAGTAGTCCCCGCCCGGGAGGGGAGACCCAGTACTTC.

The V gene is TRBV14, the J gene TRBJ2-2; D gene ambiguous. The CDR3 extends over 14 amino acids. Per germline, CDR1 SGHDN and CDR2 FVKESK. V was shortened by 0 bases and J by 4 bases, with 6 bases between the two germline ends. CDR3 protein: CASSQDRGTGELFF. The DNA for the CDR3 is TGTGCCAGCAGCCAAGACAGAGGCACCGGGGAGCTGTTTTTT.

This chain connects TRBV7-9 to TRBJ1-6; D is ambiguous. CDR1 is SEHNR, CDR2 FQNEAQ, per germline (reference sequence). This CDR3 has 14 residues. V dropped 1 base and J dropped 6 bases, with 7 bases sitting between them. The CDR3 nucleotides read TGTGCCAGCAGCTTAGGACAACCTAATTCACCCCTCCACTTT. Protein product: CASSLGQPNSPLHF.

The J gene is TRBJ1-5, the V gene TRBV6-5, with TRBD1 matching over 9 bases. CDR1 and CDR2 from the germline V gene are MNHEY and SVGAGI. This CDR3 region has 14 residues. V trimming: 5 bases; J trimming: 7 bases; junction bases outside the gene matches: 6. DNA for the CDR3: TGTGCCAGCAGTAAGACAGGGGGGGGGCAGCCCCAGCATTTT. Translation gives CASSKTGGGQPQHF.

The chain couples TRBV11-3 to TRBJ2-3; no clear D gene. CDR1 is SGHNT, CDR2 YENEEA, per germline. The CDR3 sequence is 14 residues long. The germline V and J ends were trimmed by 3 bases and 3 bases, with 10 bases remaining between them. The CDR3 here is CASSFSVGTDTQYF. The CDR3 nucleotides read TGTGCCAGCAGCTTCTCCGTCGGGACAGATACGCAGTATTTT. The full variable domain, with the rest looked up from reference TRBV11-3 and TRBJ2-3, is EAGVVQSPRYKIIEKKQPVAFWCNPISGHNTLYWYLQNLGQGPELLIRYENEEAVDDSQLPKDRFSAERLKGVDSTLKIQPAELGDSAVYLCASSFSVGTDTQYFGPGTRLTVL.

The V and J genes are TRBV29-1 and TRBJ2-5, with TRBD1 as a possible D gene (6 bases). Per the germline V gene, CDR1 is SQVTM and CDR2 is ANQGSEA. CDR3 size: 14 residues. Trimming shortened V by 5 bases and J by 5 bases, and 18 bases separated the two germline ends. CDR3 DNA sequence: TGCAGCGTTAAACGGACAGAGAGGGTTGAGACCCAGTACTTC. It translates to CSVKRTERVETQYF.

The genes are TRBV20-1 and TRBJ1-2, with TRBD1 matching over 7 bases. After removal of 4 bases from V and 4 bases from J, the junction contained 0 bases not matched to a gene. CDR1 DFQATT and CDR2 SNEGSKA come from the germline V gene (reference sequence). The CDR3 is 11 residues long. CDR3 amino acids: CSATGGYGYTF. CDR3 DNA: TGCAGTGCTACAGGGGGCTATGGCTACACCTTC.

V is TRBV5-6 and J is TRBJ1-5; TRBD1 matches at 9 bases. V lost 0 bases to trimming and J lost 7 bases; unmatched junction nucleotides: 5. The CDR3 runs to 15 residues. Germline CDR1 and CDR2: SGHDT and YYEEEE. CDR3 coding DNA: TGTGCCAGCAGCTTGGGACAGGGGGGCTGGCAGCCCCAGCATTTT. Translated, it gives CASSLGQGGWQPQHF.

J is TRBJ1-2 and V is TRBV19; TRBD1 aligns across 10 bases. This CDR3 is built from 14 residues. Germline CDR1 reads LNHDA; CDR2 reads SQIVND (reference sequence). The junction had 5 bases not matched to a gene; V was cut back by 7 bases and J by 3 bases. The CDR3 coding sequence is TGTGCCAGTACCCCGGGACAGGGGTACTATGGCTACACCTTC. Translating it yields CASTPGQGYYGYTF.

The chain links TRBV5-8 to TRBJ2-1; TRBD2 matches at 8 bases. The ends lost 0 bases at V and 1 base at J; junction bases unmatched: 6. The CDR3 totals 17 residues. Germline CDR1 is SGHTS and CDR2 is YDEGEE. CDR3 sequence reads: CASSLELLADSYNEQFF. The CDR3 nucleotides are TGTGCCAGCAGCTTGGAATTACTAGCGGATTCCTACAATGAGCAGTTCTTC.